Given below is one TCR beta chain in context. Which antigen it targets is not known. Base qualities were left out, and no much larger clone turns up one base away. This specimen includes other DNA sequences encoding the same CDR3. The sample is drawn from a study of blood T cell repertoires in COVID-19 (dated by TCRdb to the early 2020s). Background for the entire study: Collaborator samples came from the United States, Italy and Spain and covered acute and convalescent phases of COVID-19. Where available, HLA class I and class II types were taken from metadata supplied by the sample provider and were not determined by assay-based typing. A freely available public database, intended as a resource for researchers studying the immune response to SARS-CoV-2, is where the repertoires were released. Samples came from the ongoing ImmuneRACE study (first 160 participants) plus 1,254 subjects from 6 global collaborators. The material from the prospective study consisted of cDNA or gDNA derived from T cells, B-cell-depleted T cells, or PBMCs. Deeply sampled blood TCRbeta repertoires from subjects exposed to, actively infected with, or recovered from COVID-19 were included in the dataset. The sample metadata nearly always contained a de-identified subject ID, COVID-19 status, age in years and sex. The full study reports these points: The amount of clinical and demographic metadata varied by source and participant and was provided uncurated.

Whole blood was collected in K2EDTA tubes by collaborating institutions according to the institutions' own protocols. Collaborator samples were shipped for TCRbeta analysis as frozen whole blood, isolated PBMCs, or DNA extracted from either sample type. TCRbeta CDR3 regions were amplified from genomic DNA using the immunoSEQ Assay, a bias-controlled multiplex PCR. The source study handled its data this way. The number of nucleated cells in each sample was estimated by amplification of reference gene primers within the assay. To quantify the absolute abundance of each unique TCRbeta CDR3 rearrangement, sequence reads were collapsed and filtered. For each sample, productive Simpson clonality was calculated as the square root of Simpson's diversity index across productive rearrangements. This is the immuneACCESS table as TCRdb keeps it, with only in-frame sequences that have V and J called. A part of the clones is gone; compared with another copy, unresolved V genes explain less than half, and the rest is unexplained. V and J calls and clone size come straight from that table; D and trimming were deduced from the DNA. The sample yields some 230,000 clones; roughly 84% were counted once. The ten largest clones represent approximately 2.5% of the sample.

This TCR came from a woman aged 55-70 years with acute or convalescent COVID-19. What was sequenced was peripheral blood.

The CDR3 loop reads CASSPPGGPNYGYTF. The DNA reads TGTGCCAGCTCACCACCGGGGGGGCCCAACTATGGCTACACCTTC. This sequence uses TRBV18 and TRBJ1-2, and the D gene may be TRBD1, 6 bases matching. The CDR1 and CDR2 encoded by the germline V gene are KGHSH and LQKENI. The cysteine opens and the phenylalanine closes a CDR3 of 15 amino acids. The DNA shown is the 45-base CDR3, in frame from base 1. V and J lose 0 bases and 2 bases, and a span of 10 bases separates them.